This T cell receptor beta chain was retrieved from a study of beta chain features in type 1 diabetes. Germline V lookup: CDR1 MNHEY, CDR2 SMNVEV (reference sequence). V trimming: 6 bases; J trimming: 1 base; junction bases outside the gene matches: 5. The CDR3 has 14 residues. As regards this clone: Its specificity is not known.

Averaging approximately 110 mL, one heparinised blood draw came from each individual donor. General study findings and limits: All four CD4+ subsets of Type 1 diabetes patients contained TCRB CDR3s that were moderately but significantly shorter.

What was sequenced were expressed TCRB transcripts, since all of the isolated RNA had been reverse transcribed. Data came from immunoSEQ multiplex PCR; TCRdb stores just in-frame clones and leaves some out. The sample contains some 350,000 clones, 8.5% to 10% of which appear only once. The chain is built from TRBV27 and TRBJ1-1; 7 nucleotides agree with TRBD1. Sequencing input: central memory CD4+ T cells from blood. This receptor was obtained from a man between 25 and 39 years old with type 1 diabetes. The CDR3 here is CASSTRDRNTEAFF. In DNA form, the CDR3 reads TGTGCCAGCAGCACCAGGGACAGGAACACTGAAGCTTTCTTT.